This T cell receptor (beta chain) appears in the sequencing data of a study of control samples from healthy donors and cancer patients. TCRdb's copy holds only in-frame clones and misses some; the assay was immunoSEQ multiplex PCR. The repertoire has roughly 200,000 clones, roughly nine tenths of them found once; the top ten carry 1.5% to 2%. Germline CDR1 reads SGHRS; CDR2 reads YFSETQ. This CDR3 has 13 residues. Trimming left V 0 bases short and J 6 bases short, with 8 bases between. The rearrangement joins TRBV5-1 to TRBJ2-3; D is unresolved. The receptor was isolated from a man in his thirties or forties in good health. The sequenced sample was blood. The DNA for the CDR3 is TGCGCCAGCAGCTTGGCCTTTGGGGATACGCAGTATTTT. Translation: CASSLAFGDTQYF.